This is a list of T cell receptor beta chains from one sample in a study of T cells in Graves' hyperthyroidism and ophthalmopathy. TCRdb recomputed calls from the multiplex PCR reads with MiXCR, one row per CDR3 protein. The data hold approximately 630,000 distinct CDR3 sequences, with about a sixth observed a single time. The sample consisted of blood. The receptor source for this set is a woman aged 25 to 45 with Graves' hyperthyroidism. The CDR3 runs from the conserved cysteine through the conserved F or W. A D gene is named only where the DNA matches it firmly. Clone size is given for some rows only: seen once, a few or many times, or a class if the clone is expanded.

v_gene	len	abundance	d_gene	j_gene	CDR3aa	CDR3nt
TRBV2	13	few	NA	TRBJ1-1	CASRGDIRTEAFF	TGTGCCAGCAGGGGGGACATCCGAACTGAAGCCTTCTTT
TRBV20-1	13	few	NA	TRBJ2-7	CSARAGGSDEQYF	TGCAGTGCTAGAGCAGGAGGATCGGACGAGCAGTACTTC
TRBV6-2/TRBV6-3	15	NA	TRBD1	TRBJ1-1	CASSKPGQRNTEAFF	TGTGCCAGCAGTAAACCGGGACAGAGAAACACTGAAGCTTTCTTT
TRBV30	14	many	TRBD2	TRBJ2-5	CAWSLGLAGETQYF	TGTGCCTGGAGCCTGGGACTAGCGGGAGAGACCCAGTACTTC
TRBV12-3/TRBV12-4	15	few	NA	TRBJ2-4	CASSRRELAKNIQYF	TGTGCCAGCAGCAGGAGGGAGCTAGCCAAAAACATTCAGTACTTC
TRBV5-6	11	NA	NA	TRBJ2-5	CASSVQGTQYF	TGTGCCAGCAGCGTTCAGGGGACCCAGTACTTC
TRBV30	15	many	NA	TRBJ1-4	CAWKPAGATNEKLFF	TGTGCCTGGAAACCTGCAGGTGCAACTAATGAAAAACTGTTTTTT
TRBV6-6	15	many	NA	TRBJ2-7	CASSYSNPGTYEQYF	TGTGCCAGCAGTTACTCGAACCCAGGAACCTACGAGCAGTACTTC
TRBV11-3	16	few	TRBD2	TRBJ2-7	CASSLRVQREPYEQYF	TGTGCCAGCAGCTTAAGAGTCCAGCGGGAGCCCTACGAGCAGTACTTC
TRBV29-1	14	few	NA	TRBJ2-3	CSVLKRGSTDTQYF	TGCAGCGTCTTAAAACGGGGGAGCACAGATACGCAGTATTTT
TRBV6-2/TRBV6-3	14	few	NA	TRBJ2-5	CASSYWGIQETQYF	TGTGCCAGCAGTTATTGGGGCATACAAGAGACCCAGTACTTC
TRBV19	17	few	TRBD2	TRBJ2-5	CASTMGGVGGRGETQYF	TGTGCCAGTACCATGGGGGGCGTCGGCGGGAGGGGAGAGACCCAGTACTTC
TRBV6-1	16	many	TRBD1	TRBJ1-5	CASSDRTGRGGEPQHF	TGTGCCAGCAGTGACCGGACAGGGAGGGGTGGGGAGCCCCAGCATTTT
TRBV9	15	NA	TRBD2	TRBJ2-7	CASGGTSGSLGEQYF	TGTGCCAGCGGAGGGACTAGCGGGAGTCTGGGGGAGCAGTACTTC
TRBV29-1	12	few	NA	TRBJ1-1	CSVVAGNTEAFF	TGCAGCGTTGTGGCAGGCAACACTGAAGCTTTCTTT
TRBV6-2/TRBV6-3	13	many	NA	TRBJ1-2	CASSYTDNYGYTF	TGTGCCAGCAGTTACACTGACAACTATGGCTACACCTTC
TRBV20-1	15	NA	TRBD1	TRBJ2-5	CSAKPGQGLQETQYF	TGCAGTGCGAAACCGGGACAGGGCCTCCAAGAGACCCAGTACTTC
TRBV20-1	14	many	NA	TRBJ1-6	CSARDLGTNSPLHF	TGCAGTGCTAGAGACCTTGGGACGAATTCACCCCTCCACTTT
TRBV29-1	14	many	NA	TRBJ2-3	CSVEGGKLTDTQYF	TGCAGCGTTGAAGGAGGCAAACTCACAGATACGCAGTATTTT
TRBV9	14	few	NA	TRBJ2-7	CASSVGLGSYEQYF	TGTGCCAGCAGCGTAGGACTGGGCTCCTACGAGCAGTACTTC
TRBV5-8	15	NA	NA	TRBJ2-6	CASSLADSGANVLTF	TGTGCCAGCAGCTTGGCTGACTCTGGGGCCAACGTCCTGACTTTC
TRBV27	14	NA	TRBD1	TRBJ1-2	CASSLGQSVGGYTF	TGTGCCAGCAGTTTGGGACAGTCGGTAGGGGGCTACACCTTC
TRBV27	13	many	NA	TRBJ2-5	CASSRRERETQYF	TGTGCCAGCAGCCGAAGGGAGAGGGAGACCCAGTACTTC
TRBV14	15	few	NA	TRBJ1-3	CASSPWGPAINTIYF	TGTGCCAGCAGCCCCTGGGGACCAGCAATAAACACCATATATTTT
TRBV7-2	15	many	NA	TRBJ1-5	CASSLLGAGNQPQHF	TGTGCCAGCAGCTTACTGGGGGCGGGCAATCAGCCCCAGCATTTT
TRBV6-1	12	NA	TRBD1	TRBJ2-5	CASISIDRVWHF	TGTGCCAGCATCTCGATAGACAGGGTCTGGCACTTC
TRBV11-2	16	many	TRBD1	TRBJ2-1	CASSLPGQGAYNEQFF	TGTGCCAGCAGCTTACCAGGACAGGGCGCCTACAATGAGCAGTTCTTC
TRBV11-2	16	few	TRBD1	TRBJ2-5	CASSCGTGGPPETQYF	TGTGCCAGCAGCTGTGGGACAGGGGGCCCTCCAGAGACCCAGTACTTC
TRBV5-5	13	few	NA	TRBJ1-2	CASSPDGLGGYTF	TGTGCCAGCAGCCCGGACGGGCTTGGAGGCTACACCTTC
TRBV5-1	13	many	NA	TRBJ1-1	CASSQGSGTEAFF	TGCGCCAGCAGCCAGGGTTCGGGCACTGAAGCTTTCTTT
TRBV19	16	NA	NA	TRBJ2-1	CASRPGSGAVYNEQFF	TGTGCCAGTAGGCCCGGGTCGGGGGCCGTCTACAATGAGCAGTTCTTC
TRBV18	11	many	NA	TRBJ2-7	CASSGVNEQYF	TGTGCCAGCTCAGGAGTCAACGAGCAGTACTTC
TRBV29-1	16	NA	TRBD1	TRBJ1-2	CSVGQAEGTGLEGYTF	TGCAGCGTCGGGCAAGCGGAGGGGACAGGGTTAGAGGGCTACACCTTC